This T cell receptor beta chain was recovered during a study of blood T cell repertoires in COVID-19. In the authors' workflow: Nucleated cell number was recorded as an estimate derived from reference gene primer amplification. Sequencing was performed with immunoSEQ multiplex PCR; in TCRdb, only in-frame clones are kept and a portion is missing. D and trimming come from the DNA, and the V and J calls and clone size come from that table. This sample carries under 300,000 clones, 84% of them seen once, and the ten largest clones take 2% to 2.5%. Between the trimmed V and J ends, which lost 2 bases and 0 bases, there was a span of 13 bases. CDR1 and CDR2 from the germline V gene are GTSNPN and SVGIG (reference sequence). CDR3 length equals 15 residues.

This sequence joins TRBV30 and TRBJ1-1, with D possibly being TRBD1 (6 bases). The TCR comes from a man aged 35-49 years who had recovered from COVID-19. Sample: peripheral blood. CDR3 DNA sequence: TGTGCCTGGAGTAACCACAGGGATATGAACACTGAAGCTTTCTTT. Protein sequence: CAWSNHRDMNTEAFF.